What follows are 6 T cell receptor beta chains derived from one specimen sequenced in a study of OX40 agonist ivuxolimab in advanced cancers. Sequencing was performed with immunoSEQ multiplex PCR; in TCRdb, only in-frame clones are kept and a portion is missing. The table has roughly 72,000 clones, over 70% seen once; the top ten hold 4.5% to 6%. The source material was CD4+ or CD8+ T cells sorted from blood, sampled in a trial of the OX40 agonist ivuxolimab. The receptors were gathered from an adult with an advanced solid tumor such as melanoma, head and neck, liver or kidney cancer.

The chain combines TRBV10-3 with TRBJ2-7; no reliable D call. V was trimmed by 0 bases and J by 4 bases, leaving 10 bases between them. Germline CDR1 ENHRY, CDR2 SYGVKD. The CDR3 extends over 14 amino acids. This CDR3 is CAISESNRVYEQYF. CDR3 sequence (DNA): TGTGCCATCAGTGAGTCGAATAGGGTGTACGAGCAGTACTTC.

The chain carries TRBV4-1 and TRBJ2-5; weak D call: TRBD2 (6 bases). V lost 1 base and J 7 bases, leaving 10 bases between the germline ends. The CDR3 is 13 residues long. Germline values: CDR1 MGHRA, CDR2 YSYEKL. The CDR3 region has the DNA TGCGCCAGCAGCCAAGCATCCGGGGGGACCCAGTACTTC. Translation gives CASSQASGGTQYF.

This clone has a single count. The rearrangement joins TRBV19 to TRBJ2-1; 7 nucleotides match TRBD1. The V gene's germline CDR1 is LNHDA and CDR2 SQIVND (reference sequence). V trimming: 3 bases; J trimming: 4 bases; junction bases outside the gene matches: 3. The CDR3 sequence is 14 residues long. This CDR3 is CASSIGDSYNEQFF. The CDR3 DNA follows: TGTGCCAGTAGTATCGGGGACAGTTACAATGAGCAGTTCTTC.

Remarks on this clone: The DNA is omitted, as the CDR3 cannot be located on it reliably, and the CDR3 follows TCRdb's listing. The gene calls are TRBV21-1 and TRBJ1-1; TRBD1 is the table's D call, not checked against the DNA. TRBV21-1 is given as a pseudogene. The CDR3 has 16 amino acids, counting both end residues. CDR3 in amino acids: CASSKVVGQGNTEAFF.

The CDR3 loop reads CASSPGTSGGHQETQYF. Here the CDR3 DNA reads TGTGCCAGCAGCCCCGGGACTAGCGGGGGCCACCAAGAGACCCAGTACTTC. The chain recombines TRBV11-3 with TRBJ2-5; 14 positions match TRBD2. V dropped 5 bases and J dropped 0; count of bases not matched to a gene: 5. Germline CDR1 and CDR2: SGHNT and YENEEA. The CDR3 loop spans 17 amino acids. Drawing the rest from reference TRBV11-3 and TRBJ2-5, the complete variable domain is EAGVVQSPRYKIIEKKQPVAFWCNPISGHNTLYWYLQNLGQGPELLIRYENEEAVDDSQLPKDRFSAERLKGVDSTLKIQPAELGDSAVYLCASSPGTSGGHQETQYFGPGTRLLVL.

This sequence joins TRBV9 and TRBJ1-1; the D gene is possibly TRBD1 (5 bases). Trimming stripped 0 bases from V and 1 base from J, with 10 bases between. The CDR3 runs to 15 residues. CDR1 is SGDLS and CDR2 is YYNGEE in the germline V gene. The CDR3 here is CASSVASGGNTEAFF. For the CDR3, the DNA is TGTGCCAGCAGCGTAGCTAGTGGGGGGAACACTGAAGCTTTCTTT.